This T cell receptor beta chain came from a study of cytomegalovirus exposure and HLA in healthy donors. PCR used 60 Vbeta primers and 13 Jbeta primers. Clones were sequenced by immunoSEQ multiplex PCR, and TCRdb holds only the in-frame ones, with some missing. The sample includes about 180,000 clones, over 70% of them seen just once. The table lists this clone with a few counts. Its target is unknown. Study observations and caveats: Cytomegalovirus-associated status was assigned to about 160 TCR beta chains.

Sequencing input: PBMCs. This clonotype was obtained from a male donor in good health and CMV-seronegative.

The CDR3 sequence is CASSFTGYNQPQHF. The CDR3 DNA is TGTGCCAGCAGCTTTACAGGGTACAATCAGCCCCAGCATTTT. The chain is built from TRBV7-9 and TRBJ1-5; weak D call: TRBD1 (6 bases). Germline V gene sequence: CDR1 SEHNR, CDR2 FQNEAQ (reference sequence). V gave up 3 bases and J gave up 3 bases, with 9 bases separating them. The CDR3 runs 14 residues.